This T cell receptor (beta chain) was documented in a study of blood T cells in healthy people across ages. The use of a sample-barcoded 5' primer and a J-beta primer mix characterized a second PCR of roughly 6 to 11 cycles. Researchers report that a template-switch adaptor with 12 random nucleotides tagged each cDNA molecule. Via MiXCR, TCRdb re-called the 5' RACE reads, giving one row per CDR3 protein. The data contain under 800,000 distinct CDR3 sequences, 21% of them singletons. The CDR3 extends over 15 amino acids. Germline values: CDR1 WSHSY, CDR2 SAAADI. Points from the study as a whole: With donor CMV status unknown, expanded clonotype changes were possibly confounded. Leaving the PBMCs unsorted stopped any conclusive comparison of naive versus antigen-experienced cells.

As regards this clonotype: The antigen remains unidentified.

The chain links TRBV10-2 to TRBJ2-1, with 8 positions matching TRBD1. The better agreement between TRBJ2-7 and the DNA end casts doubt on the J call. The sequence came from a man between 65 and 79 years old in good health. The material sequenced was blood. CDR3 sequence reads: CASSAFGQGCSEQYF. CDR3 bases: TGCGCCAGCAGTGCATTCGGACAGGGTTGTAGCGAGCAGTACTTC.